This T cell receptor beta chain was documented in a study of cytotoxic CD8 clonotypes in ibrutinib-treated CLL (dated by TCRdb to the early 2020s). About the investigation overall: In this cohort, more than 14 patients were treatment-naive and ten to eleven were relapsed/refractory, while around 17 had unmutated IGHV. Cryopreserved peripheral blood mononuclear cells were obtained before treatment, at response, and at either sustained remission or disease progression. Partial responses were observed in 24 patients and complete responses in 2; after a median follow-up of 68 months, remission was maintained in 15 or so patients and progression was observed in approximately 12. Samples at response were collected after a median of approximately twelve months of treatment, with a range of about 6 to 36 months. Longitudinal samples were obtainable from about 30% of the 86 participants in the trial. An average of 255,043 productive templates and 94,082 productive rearrangements was obtained per sample. What the study reported, not specific to this receptor: Public clonotypes were rare and either contracted or stayed stable during treatment, and the rise in clonality at ibrutinib response reflected the expansion of private clonotypes. Lymph node repertoires were not examined, and the timing of sampling was not matched between patients in sustained remission and those whose disease progressed. Clonality increased at ibrutinib response, stayed stable in sustained remission, and fell back toward baseline at progression. At baseline, clonality was higher than in age-matched healthy donors and showed a strong correlation with circulating CD8+ T-cell counts.

This clone was seen more than once but under ten times. What antigen it recognizes has not been identified. No base-level quality is on record; no much larger clone is a single base apart. For TCR beta library preparation, around 1.8 micrograms of genomic DNA were extracted from the cryopreserved PBMCs. Longitudinal blood samples from CLL patients on ibrutinib monotherapy underwent high-throughput TCR beta sequencing. The patients were enrolled in a single-center, open-label phase 2 trial of ibrutinib monotherapy. Each clonotype received, on average, about 9.7x coverage in deep resolution sequencing performed on a MiSeq, where the target depth lay between 1 in 1 million and 1 in 200,000 T cells. The immunoSEQ hsTCRB Kit was used to generate TCR beta libraries. As for how the authors treated the data: The data were analyzed with ImmunoSEQ Analyzer and ImmunoSEQ Data Assistant, and V, D and J gene assignments followed IMGT definitions. Clonality, which ranges from 0 to 1, was calculated as one minus the normalized Shannon entropy of productive rearrangement frequencies. Only overrepresented clonotypes making up at least 0.05% of the repertoire of each patient were included in the public clonotype analysis. Some 12 age-matched healthy donor repertoires from immuneACCESS served as clonality controls. TCRdb limited this immuneACCESS table to in-frame rearrangements with V and J called. A share of clones is missing; checked studies link under half to unresolved V genes, and the rest is unexplained. The V and J calls and clone size were taken over from that table, and D and trimming were inferred from the DNA. This sample lists tens of thousands of clones; approximately 81% were detected once. In total, the top ten clones hold less than 7.5% of the sample.

The germline V gene (reference sequence) supplies CDR1 LNHDA and CDR2 SQIVND. The cysteine opens and the phenylalanine closes a CDR3 of 16 amino acids. Only the CDR3 DNA stays, 48 bases, in frame from base 1. V drops 3 bases and J drops 7 bases, leaving 21 bases in between. The chain was built from TRBV19 and TRBJ1-2, with the identity of the D gene unclear. This clonotype originated in a human donor with chronic lymphocytic leukemia. The sample in question was PBMCs, obtained before ibrutinib treatment. The CDR3 loop reads CASSMSHSTTRIGYTF. Read as DNA, the sequence is TGTGCCAGTAGTATGTCCCACTCCACCACTCGGATTGGCTACACCTTC.